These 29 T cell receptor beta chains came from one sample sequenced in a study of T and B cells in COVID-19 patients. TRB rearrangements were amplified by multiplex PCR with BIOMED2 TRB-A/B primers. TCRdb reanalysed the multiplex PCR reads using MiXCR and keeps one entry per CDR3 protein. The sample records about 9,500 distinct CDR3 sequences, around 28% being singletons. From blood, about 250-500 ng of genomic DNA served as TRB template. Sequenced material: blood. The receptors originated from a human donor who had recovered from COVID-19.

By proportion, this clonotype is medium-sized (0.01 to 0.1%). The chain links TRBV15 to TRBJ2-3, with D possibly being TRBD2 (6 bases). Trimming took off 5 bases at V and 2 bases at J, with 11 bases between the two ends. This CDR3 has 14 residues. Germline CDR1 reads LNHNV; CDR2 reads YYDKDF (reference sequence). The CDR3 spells CATSDRGSTDTQYF. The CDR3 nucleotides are TGTGCCACCAGCGATCGGGGGTCCACAGATACGCAGTATTTT. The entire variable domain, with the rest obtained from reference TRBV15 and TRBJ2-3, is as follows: DAMVIQNPRYQVTQFGKPVTLSCSQTLNHNVMYWYQQKSSQAPKLLFHYYDKDFNNEADTPDNFQSRRPNTSFCFLDIRSPGLGDTAMYLCATSDRGSTDTQYFGPGTRLTVL.

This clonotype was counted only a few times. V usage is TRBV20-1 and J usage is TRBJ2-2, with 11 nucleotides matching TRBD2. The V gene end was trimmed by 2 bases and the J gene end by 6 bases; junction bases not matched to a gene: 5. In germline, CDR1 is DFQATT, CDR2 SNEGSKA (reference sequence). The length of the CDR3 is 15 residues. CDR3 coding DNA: TGCAGTGCTAGATCTAGCGGGAGGAGTGCCGGGGAGCTGTTTTTT. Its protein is CSARSSGRSAGELFF.

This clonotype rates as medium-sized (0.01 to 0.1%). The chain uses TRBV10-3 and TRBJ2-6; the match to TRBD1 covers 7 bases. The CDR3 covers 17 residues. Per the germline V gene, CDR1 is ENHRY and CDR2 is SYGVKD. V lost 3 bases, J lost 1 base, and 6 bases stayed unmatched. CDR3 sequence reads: CAISDGDRSSGANVLTF. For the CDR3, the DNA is TGTGCCATCAGTGATGGGGACAGATCATCTGGGGCCAACGTCCTGACTTTC.

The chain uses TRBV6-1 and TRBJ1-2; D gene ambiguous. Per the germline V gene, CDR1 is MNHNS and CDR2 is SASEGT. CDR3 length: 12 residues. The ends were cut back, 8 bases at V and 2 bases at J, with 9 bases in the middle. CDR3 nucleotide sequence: TGTGCCAGCGAGGGCACAAACTATGGCTACACCTTC. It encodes CASEGTNYGYTF.

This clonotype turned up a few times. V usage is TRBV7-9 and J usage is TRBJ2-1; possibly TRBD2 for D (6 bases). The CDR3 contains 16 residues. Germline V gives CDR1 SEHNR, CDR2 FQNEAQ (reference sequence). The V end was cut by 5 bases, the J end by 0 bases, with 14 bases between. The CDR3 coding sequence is TGTGCCAGCAGCATTAGCGCGGGAACCTCCTACAATGAGCAGTTCTTC. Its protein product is CASSISAGTSYNEQFF.

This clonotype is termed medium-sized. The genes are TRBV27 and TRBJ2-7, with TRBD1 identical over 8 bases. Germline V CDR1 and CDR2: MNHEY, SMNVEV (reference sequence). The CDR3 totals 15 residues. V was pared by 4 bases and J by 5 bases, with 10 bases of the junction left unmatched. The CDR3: CASSSGQGGPHEQYF. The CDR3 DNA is TGTGCCAGCAGTTCTGGACAGGGCGGACCTCACGAGCAGTACTTC.

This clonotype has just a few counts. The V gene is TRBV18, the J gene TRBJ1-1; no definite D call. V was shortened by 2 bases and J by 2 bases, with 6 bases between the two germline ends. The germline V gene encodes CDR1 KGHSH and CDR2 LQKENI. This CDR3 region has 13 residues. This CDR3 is CASSPNGNTEAFF. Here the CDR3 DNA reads TGTGCCAGCTCACCAAACGGTAACACTGAAGCTTTCTTT.

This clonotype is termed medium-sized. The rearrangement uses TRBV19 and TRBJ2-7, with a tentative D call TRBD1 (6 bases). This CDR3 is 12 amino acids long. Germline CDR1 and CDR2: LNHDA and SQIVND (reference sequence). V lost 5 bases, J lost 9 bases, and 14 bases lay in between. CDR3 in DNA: TGTGCCAGTAGTGCTAGCAGGGGCCTGCAGTACTTC. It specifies CASSASRGLQYF. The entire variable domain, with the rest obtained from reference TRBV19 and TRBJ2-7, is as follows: DGGITQSPKYLFRKEGQNVTLSCEQNLNHDAMYWYRQDPGQGLRLIYYSQIVNDFQKGDIAEGYSVSREKKESFPLTVTSAQKNPTAFYLCASSASRGLQYFGPGTRLTVT.

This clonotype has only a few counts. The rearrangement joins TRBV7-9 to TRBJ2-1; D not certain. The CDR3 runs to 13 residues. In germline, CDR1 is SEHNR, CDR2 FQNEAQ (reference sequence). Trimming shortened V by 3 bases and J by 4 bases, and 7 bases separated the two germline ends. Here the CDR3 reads CASSFLGYNEQFF. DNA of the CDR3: TGTGCCAGCAGCTTCCTGGGTTACAATGAGCAGTTCTTC.

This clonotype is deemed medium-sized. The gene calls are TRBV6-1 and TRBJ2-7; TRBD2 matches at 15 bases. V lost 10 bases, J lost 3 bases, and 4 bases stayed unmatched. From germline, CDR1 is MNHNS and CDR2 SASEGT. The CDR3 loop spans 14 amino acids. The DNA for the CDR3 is TGTGCCACCGGACTAGCGGGAGGGAACTACGAGCAGTACTTC. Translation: CATGLAGGNYEQYF.

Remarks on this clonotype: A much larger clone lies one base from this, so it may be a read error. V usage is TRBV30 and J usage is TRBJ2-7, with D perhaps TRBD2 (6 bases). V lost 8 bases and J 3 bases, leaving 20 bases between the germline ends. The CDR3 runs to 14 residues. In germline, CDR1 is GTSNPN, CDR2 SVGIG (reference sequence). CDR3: CARIREDASYEQYF. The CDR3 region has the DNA TGTGCCAGGATAAGGGAGGACGCCAGCTACGAGCAGTACTTC.

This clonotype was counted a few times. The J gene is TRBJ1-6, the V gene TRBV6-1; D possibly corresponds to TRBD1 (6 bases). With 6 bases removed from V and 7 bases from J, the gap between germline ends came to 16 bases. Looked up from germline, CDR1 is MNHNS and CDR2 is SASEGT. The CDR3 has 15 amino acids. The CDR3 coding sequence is TGTGCCAGCAGGGAACAGGGCGGTGGGAATTCACCCCTCCACTTT. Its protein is CASREQGGGNSPLHF.

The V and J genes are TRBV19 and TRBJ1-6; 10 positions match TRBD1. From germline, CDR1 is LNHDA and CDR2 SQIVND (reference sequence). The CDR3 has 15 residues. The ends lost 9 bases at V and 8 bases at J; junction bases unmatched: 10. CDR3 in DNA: TGTGCCAGCAGCATAGACAGGGGGCGGGATTCACCCCTCCACTTT. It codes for CASSIDRGRDSPLHF.

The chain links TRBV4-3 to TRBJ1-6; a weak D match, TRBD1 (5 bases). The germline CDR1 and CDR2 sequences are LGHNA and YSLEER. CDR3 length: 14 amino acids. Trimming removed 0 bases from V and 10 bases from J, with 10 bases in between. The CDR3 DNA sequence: TGCGCCAGCAGCCAAGAACAGGAACGATCACCCCTCCACTTT. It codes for CASSQEQERSPLHF.

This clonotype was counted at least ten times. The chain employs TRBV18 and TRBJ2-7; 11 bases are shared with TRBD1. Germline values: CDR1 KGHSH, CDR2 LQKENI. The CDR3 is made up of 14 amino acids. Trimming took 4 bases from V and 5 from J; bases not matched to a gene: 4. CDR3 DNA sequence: TGTGCCAGCTCACTTGGACAGGGGGCAAACGAGCAGTACTTC. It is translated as CASSLGQGANEQYF. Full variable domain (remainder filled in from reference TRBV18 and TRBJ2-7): NAGVMQNPRHLVRRRGQEARLRCSPMKGHSHVYWYRQLPEEGLKFMVYLQKENIIDESGMPKERFSAEFPKEGPSILRIQQVVRGDSAAYFCASSLGQGANEQYFGPGTRLTVT.

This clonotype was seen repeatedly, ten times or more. CDR3 loop: CASSPDSGGNTIYF. The CDR3 nucleotides read TGTGCCAGCTCACCCGACAGCGGTGGAAACACCATATATTTT. This chain connects TRBV18 to TRBJ1-3; tentatively, D is TRBD1 (5 bases). Germline V gives CDR1 KGHSH, CDR2 LQKENI. This CDR3 contains 14 residues. The V and J ends lost 3 bases and 3 bases respectively, with 9 bases between them.

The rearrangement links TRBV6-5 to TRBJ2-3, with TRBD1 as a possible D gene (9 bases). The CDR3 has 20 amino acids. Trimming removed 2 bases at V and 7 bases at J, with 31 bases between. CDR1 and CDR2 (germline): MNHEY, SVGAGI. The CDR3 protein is CASSYQGQGGGQREFNTQYF. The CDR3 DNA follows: TGTGCCAGCAGTTACCAGGGACAGGGTGGGGGGCAGCGGGAGTTTAATACGCAGTATTTT.

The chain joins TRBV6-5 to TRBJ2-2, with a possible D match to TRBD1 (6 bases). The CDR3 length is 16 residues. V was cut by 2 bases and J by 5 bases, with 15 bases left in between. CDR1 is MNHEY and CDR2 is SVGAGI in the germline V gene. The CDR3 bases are TGTGCCAGCAGTTACGCCGGACAGAGGGCTACCGGGGAGCTGTTTTTT. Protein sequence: CASSYAGQRATGELFF.

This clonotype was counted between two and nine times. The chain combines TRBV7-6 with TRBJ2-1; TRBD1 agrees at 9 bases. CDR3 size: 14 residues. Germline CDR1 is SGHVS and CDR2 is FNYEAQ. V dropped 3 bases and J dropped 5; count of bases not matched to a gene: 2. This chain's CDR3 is CASSLGQGDNEQFF. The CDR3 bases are TGTGCCAGCAGCTTGGGACAGGGTGACAATGAGCAGTTCTTC.

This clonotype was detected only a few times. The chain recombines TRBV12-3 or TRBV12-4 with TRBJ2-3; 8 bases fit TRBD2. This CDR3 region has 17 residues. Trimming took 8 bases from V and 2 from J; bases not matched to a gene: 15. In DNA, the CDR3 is TGTGCCAGCCACCCCCCGAGCGGGGGCCAACTCACAGATACGCAGTATTTT. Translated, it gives CASHPPSGGQLTDTQYF.

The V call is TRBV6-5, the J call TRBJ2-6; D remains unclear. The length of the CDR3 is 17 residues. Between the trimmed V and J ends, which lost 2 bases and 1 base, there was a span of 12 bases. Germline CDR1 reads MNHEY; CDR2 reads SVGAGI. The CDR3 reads CASSYTPPASGANVLTF. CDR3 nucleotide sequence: TGTGCCAGCAGTTACACGCCTCCGGCGTCTGGGGCCAACGTCCTGACTTTC.

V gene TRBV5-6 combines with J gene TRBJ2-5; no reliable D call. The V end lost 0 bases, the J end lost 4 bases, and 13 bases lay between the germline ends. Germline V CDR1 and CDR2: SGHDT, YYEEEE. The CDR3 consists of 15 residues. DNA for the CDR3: TGTGCCAGCAGCTTGGATTTCGGGCGCCTAGAGACCCAGTACTTC. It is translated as CASSLDFGRLETQYF.

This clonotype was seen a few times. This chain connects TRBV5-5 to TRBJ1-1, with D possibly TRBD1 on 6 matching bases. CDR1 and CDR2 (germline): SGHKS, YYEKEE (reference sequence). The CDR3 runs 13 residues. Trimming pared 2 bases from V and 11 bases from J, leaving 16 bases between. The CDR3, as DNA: TGTGCCAGCAGCTTCTTTACAGGGAGGGAGGCTTTCTTT. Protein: CASSFFTGREAFF.

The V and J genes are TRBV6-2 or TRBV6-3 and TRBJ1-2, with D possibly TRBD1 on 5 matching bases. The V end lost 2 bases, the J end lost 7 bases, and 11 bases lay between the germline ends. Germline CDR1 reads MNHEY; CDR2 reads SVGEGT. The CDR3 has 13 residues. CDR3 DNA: TGTGCCAGCAGTTACGCTGGGGACCGTGGCTACACCTTC. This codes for CASSYAGDRGYTF.

CDR3 coding DNA: TGTGCCAGCAGCGCCGGGACTAGCGGGGGGTACAATGAGCAGTTCTTC. This sequence encodes CASSAGTSGGYNEQFF. The V call is TRBV27, the J call TRBJ2-1, with 15 bases that match TRBD2. This CDR3 has 16 residues. The germline V gene encodes CDR1 MNHEY and CDR2 SMNVEV (reference sequence). Trimming removed 6 bases from V and 4 bases from J; junction bases left unmatched: 4.

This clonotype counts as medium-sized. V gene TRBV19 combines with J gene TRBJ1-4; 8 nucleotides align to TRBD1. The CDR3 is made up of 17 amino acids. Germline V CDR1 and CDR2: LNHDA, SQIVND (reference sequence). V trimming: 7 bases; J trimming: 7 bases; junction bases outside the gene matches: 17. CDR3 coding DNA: TGTGCCAGTACCGTCCCGGGACAGGCTACTATTGCTGAAAAACTGTTTTTT. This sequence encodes CASTVPGQATIAEKLFF.

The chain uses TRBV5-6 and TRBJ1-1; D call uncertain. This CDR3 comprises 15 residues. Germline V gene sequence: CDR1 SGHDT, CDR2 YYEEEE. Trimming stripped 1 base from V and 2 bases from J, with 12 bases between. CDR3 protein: CASSLTTLANTEAFF. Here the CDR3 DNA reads TGTGCCAGCAGCTTGACGACACTGGCTAACACTGAAGCTTTCTTT.

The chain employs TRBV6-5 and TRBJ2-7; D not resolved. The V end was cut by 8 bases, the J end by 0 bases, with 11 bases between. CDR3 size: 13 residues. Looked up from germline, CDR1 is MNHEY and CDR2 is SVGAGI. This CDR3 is CASSPSNSYEQYF. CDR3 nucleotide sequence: TGTGCCAGCTCCCCGAGCAACTCCTACGAGCAGTACTTC.

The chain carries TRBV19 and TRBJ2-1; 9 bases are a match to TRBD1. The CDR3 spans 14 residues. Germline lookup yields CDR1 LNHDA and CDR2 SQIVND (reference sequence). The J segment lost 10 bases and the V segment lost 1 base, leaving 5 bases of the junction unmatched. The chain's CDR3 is CASSIVDRGGEQFF. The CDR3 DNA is TGTGCCAGTAGTATAGTCGACAGGGGGGGCGAGCAGTTCTTC. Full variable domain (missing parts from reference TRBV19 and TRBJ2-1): DGGITQSPKYLFRKEGQNVTLSCEQNLNHDAMYWYRQDPGQGLRLIYYSQIVNDFQKGDIAEGYSVSREKKESFPLTVTSAQKNPTAFYLCASSIVDRGGEQFFGPGTRLTVL.